Following are 13 T cell receptor beta chains from one sample sequenced in a study of regulatory T cells in long-lasting Graves disease. In building TCR beta libraries, iRepertoire HTBI primers were used together with Arm-PCR of CDR3 regions. TCRdb called the multiplex PCR reads again in MiXCR, with one record for every CDR3 protein. Among around 360,000 distinct CDR3 sequences listed, about 17% were seen once. Time point: newly diagnosed GD, antithyroid drugs for less than 3 months. Isolated PBMC RNA provided the starting material for the TCR library. These same records also appear under a second study, on T cells in Graves' hyperthyroidism and ophthalmopathy.

The input for sequencing was peripheral blood mononuclear cells (PBMCs), taken at new diagnosis, from a patient treated with antithyroid drugs. These receptors all come from a young woman with Graves disease.

This sequence joins TRBV20-1 and TRBJ2-7; D is possibly TRBD2 (6 bases). The CDR3 totals 14 residues. Germline V gene lookup returns CDR1 DFQATT and CDR2 SNEGSKA (reference sequence). The V gene lost 6 bases and the J gene lost 1 base, with 16 bases spanning the gap. The CDR3 DNA reads TGCAGTGCGACCGGGGCAGGGAGGTCCTACGAGCAGTACTTC. This gives the protein CSATGAGRSYEQYF.

In its sample, this clonotype was seen many times. This sequence joins TRBV6-1 and TRBJ2-2; D possibly matches TRBD1 or TRBD2 (6 bases each). The CDR3 covers 13 residues. V lost 8 bases and J 4 bases, leaving 11 bases between the germline ends. Per germline, CDR1 MNHNS and CDR2 SASEGT. In DNA form, the CDR3 reads TGTGCCAGCGGCGGGACACGCACCGGGGAGCTGTTTTTT. It yields the protein CASGGTRTGELFF.

Ten or more counts support this clonotype. V usage is TRBV7-9 and J usage is TRBJ1-6; the D is unclear. Between the trimmed V and J ends, which lost 5 bases and 8 bases, there was a span of 10 bases. The V gene's germline CDR1 is SEHNR and CDR2 FQNEAQ (reference sequence). The CDR3 is 13 amino acids. CDR3 residues: CASSTDWDSPLHF. In DNA form, the CDR3 reads TGTGCCAGCAGCACGGACTGGGATTCACCCCTCCACTTT.

The CDR3 here is CASSLSGTVNYGYTF. The CDR3, as DNA: TGTGCCAGCAGTTTGTCCGGGACAGTTAACTATGGCTACACCTTC. The V gene is TRBV2, the J gene TRBJ1-2; 7 bases match TRBD1. Germline CDR1 and CDR2: SNHLY and FYNNEI. This CDR3 is built from 15 residues. The V gene end was trimmed by 5 bases and the J gene end by 1 base; junction bases not matched to a gene: 7.

The chain combines TRBV4-1 with TRBJ2-1; 8 bases line up with TRBD2. The CDR3 loop spans 15 amino acids. The V gene's germline CDR1 is MGHRA and CDR2 YSYEKL. V lost 5 bases and J lost 6; bases outside the gene matches: 9. CDR3 sequence (DNA): TGCGCCAGCAGCGGGGGAGCGGGAGCTTTCAATGAGCAGTTCTTC. It translates to CASSGGAGAFNEQFF.

This clonotype occurred a few times. A single base separates this from a much larger clone, so it may be a read error. This chain joins TRBV28 and TRBJ1-2, with 7 bases identical to TRBD1. The J segment lost 4 bases and the V segment lost 8 bases, leaving 4 bases of the junction unmatched. This CDR3 region has 12 residues. Germline CDR1 MDHEN, CDR2 SYDVKM. CDR3 sequence reads: CASVQGVYGYTF. For the CDR3, the DNA is TGTGCCAGCGTCCAGGGGGTCTATGGCTACACCTTC.

This clonotype was counted many times. The rearrangement uses TRBV11-3 and TRBJ2-7; maybe TRBD2 (7 bases). V was shortened by 8 bases and J by 3 bases, with 11 bases between the two germline ends. Germline V gene data show CDR1 as SGHNT and CDR2 as YENEEA. The CDR3 has 12 residues. The CDR3 sequence is CASEGGGYEQYF. CDR3 nucleotide sequence: TGTGCCAGCGAAGGGGGGGGCTACGAGCAGTACTTC.

This clonotype appeared a few times. The chain has TRBV15 and TRBJ1-5; D uncertain. V lost 2 bases and J 0 bases, leaving 11 bases between the germline ends. The CDR3 sequence is 16 residues long. Germline lookup yields CDR1 LNHNV and CDR2 YYDKDF (reference sequence). The CDR3 spells CATSRLNIDSNQPQHF. CDR3 DNA: TGTGCCACCAGCAGACTTAATATTGATAGCAATCAGCCCCAGCATTTT.

This clonotype showed up many times. V and J are TRBV12-3 or TRBV12-4 and TRBJ1-1; D is unclear. Trimming removed 3 bases at V and 1 base at J, with 9 bases between. CDR3 size: 14 residues. In DNA, the CDR3 is TGTGCCAGCAGTTTTACCAGTAAGAACACTGAAGCTTTCTTT. This sequence encodes CASSFTSKNTEAFF.

J is TRBJ1-1 and V is TRBV7-9; D is perhaps TRBD1 (5 bases). Germline loops: CDR1 SEHNR, CDR2 FQNEAQ (reference sequence). This CDR3 region has 17 residues. V lost 7 bases and J 0 bases, leaving 21 bases between the germline ends. CDR3 residues: CASKRGMDVGVNTEAFF. The DNA of the CDR3 is TGTGCCAGCAAACGAGGAATGGACGTGGGGGTGAACACTGAAGCTTTCTTT. Looking up the rest from reference TRBV7-9 and TRBJ1-1 gives the full variable domain: DTGVSQNPRHKITKRGQNVTFRCDPISEHNRLYWYRQTLGQGPEFLTYFQNEAQLEKSRLLSDRFSAERPKGSFSTLEIQRTEQGDSAMYLCASKRGMDVGVNTEAFFGQGTRLTVV.

A few counts support this clonotype. This chain connects TRBV27 to TRBJ2-1, with TRBD2 identical over 11 bases. The CDR3 has 17 amino acids. Germline values: CDR1 MNHEY, CDR2 SMNVEV (reference sequence). The ends lost 4 bases at V and 1 base at J; junction bases unmatched: 6. The CDR3 is CASSSLGLAGSYNEQFF. CDR3 in DNA: TGTGCCAGCAGTTCCCTCGGACTAGCGGGTTCCTACAATGAGCAGTTCTTC.

In this sample, this clonotype turned up many times. The chain combines TRBV5-1 with TRBJ2-7; 9 nucleotides match TRBD1. CDR3 length: 15 amino acids. From germline, CDR1 is SGHRS and CDR2 YFSETQ. The junction had 8 bases not matched to a gene; V was cut back by 0 bases and J by 7 bases. The CDR3, as DNA: TGCGCCAGCAGCTTGGCCCCGGGACAGGGCTGGGAGCAGTACTTC. It specifies CASSLAPGQGWEQYF.

This clonotype was found many times. The rearrangement links TRBV12-3 or TRBV12-4 to TRBJ1-2; D is ambiguous. Trimming took off 6 bases at V and 2 bases at J, with 10 bases between the two ends. The CDR3 covers 13 residues. CDR3 sequence: CASRSGGNYGYTF. The CDR3 DNA reads as TGTGCCAGCAGATCCGGCGGGAACTATGGCTACACCTTC.